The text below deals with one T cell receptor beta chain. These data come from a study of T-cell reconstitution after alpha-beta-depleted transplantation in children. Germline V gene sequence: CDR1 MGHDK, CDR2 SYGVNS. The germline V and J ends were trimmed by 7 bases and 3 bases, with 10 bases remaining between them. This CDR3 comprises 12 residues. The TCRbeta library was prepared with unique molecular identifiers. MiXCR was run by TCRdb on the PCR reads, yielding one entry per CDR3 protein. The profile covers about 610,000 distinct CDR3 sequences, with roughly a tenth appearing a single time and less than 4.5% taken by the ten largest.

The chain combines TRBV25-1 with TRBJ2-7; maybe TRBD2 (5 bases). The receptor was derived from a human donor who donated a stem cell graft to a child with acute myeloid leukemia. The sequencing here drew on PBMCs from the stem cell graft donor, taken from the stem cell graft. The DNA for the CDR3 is TGTGCCAGCAAGGCCGACTACTACGAGCAGTACTTC. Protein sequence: CASKADYYEQYF.